The 25 T cell receptor beta chains given below trace back to one sample, sequenced in a study of cytomegalovirus exposure and HLA in healthy donors. The PCR was carried out with 60 Vbeta primers and 13 Jbeta primers. Sequenced by immunoSEQ multiplex PCR; TCRdb stores in-frame clones only, minus some. The table lists 110,000 to 150,000 clones, 73% of them singletons. The sample was PBMCs. The receptors here all came from a human donor in good health.

The chain is built from TRBV27 and TRBJ1-5; possibly TRBD1 for D (6 bases). The CDR3 has 17 residues. The V end lost 0 bases, the J end lost 0 bases, and 12 bases lay between the germline ends. Germline V lookup: CDR1 MNHEY, CDR2 SMNVEV (reference sequence). CDR3 amino acids: CASSLSKGGASNQPQHF. The CDR3, as DNA: TGTGCCAGCAGTTTATCGAAAGGGGGTGCTAGCAATCAGCCCCAGCATTTT.

The rearrangement joins TRBV7-8 to TRBJ1-5, with 8 nucleotides matching TRBD1. Unmatched junction bases numbered 6, after V lost 4 bases and J lost 4 bases. Germline assignment: CDR1 SGHVS and CDR2 FQNEAQ. This CDR3 has 15 amino acids. The DNA for the CDR3 is TGTGCCAGCAGCTCCACAGGGGGAGGGAATCAGCCCCAGCATTTT. This codes for CASSSTGGGNQPQHF. The full variable domain, rest sourced from reference TRBV7-8 and TRBJ1-5, is GAGVSQSPRYKVAKRGQDVALRCDPISGHVSLFWYQQALGQGPEFLTYFQNEAQLDKSGLPSDRFFAERPEGSVSTLKIQRTQQEDSAVYLCASSSTGGGNQPQHFGDGTRLSIL.

The chain couples TRBV7-3 to TRBJ2-1; 10 bases fit TRBD2. Per the germline V gene, CDR1 is SGHTA and CDR2 is FQGTGA. The ends lost 2 bases at V and 4 bases at J; junction bases unmatched: 5. CDR3 length: 16 amino acids. The CDR3 region has the DNA TGTGCCAGCAGCTTAGGGCTAGCGGGAGTTTACAATGAGCAGTTCTTC. Its protein product is CASSLGLAGVYNEQFF. The full variable domain, completed using reference TRBV7-3 and TRBJ2-1, is GAGVSQTPSNKVTEKGKYVELRCDPISGHTALYWYRQSLGQGPEFLIYFQGTGAADDSGLPNDRFFAVRPEGSVSTLKIQRTERGDSAVYLCASSLGLAGVYNEQFFGPGTRLTVL.

The chain is built from TRBV7-3 and TRBJ2-2, with D possibly being TRBD1 (6 bases). CDR1 and CDR2 from the germline V gene are SGHTA and FQGTGA. V shed 3 bases and J shed 6 bases, with 14 bases lying between them. This CDR3 comprises 15 residues. CDR3 nucleotides: TGTGCCAGCAGCTTTTCTGACAGGATCGCCGGGGAGCTGTTTTTT. Translating gives CASSFSDRIAGELFF.

V usage is TRBV29-1 and J usage is TRBJ2-2; D perhaps matches TRBD1 (5 bases). Germline values: CDR1 SQVTM, CDR2 ANQGSEA. V was shortened by 3 bases and J by 5 bases, with 13 bases between the two germline ends. CDR3 length: 14 amino acids. The CDR3 DNA reads as TGCAGCGTTGACAAGGGGTTAGGGACCGGGGAGCTGTTTTTT. It translates to CSVDKGLGTGELFF.

This clone was observed a handful of times. In DNA form, the CDR3 reads TGCGCCAGCAGCTTGGAGCCCTCCGACAGGGGGAGGTACGAGCAGTACTTC. It encodes CASSLEPSDRGRYEQYF. The chain has TRBV5-1 and TRBJ2-7; 9 bases are shared with TRBD1. Germline V gives CDR1 SGHRS, CDR2 YFSETQ. The CDR3 is made up of 17 amino acids. V was clipped by 0 bases and J by 4 bases; unmatched bases: 11.

The chain uses TRBV30 and TRBJ2-3; 9 nucleotides line up with TRBD2. The CDR3 spans 16 residues. Germline V gene lookup returns CDR1 GTSNPN and CDR2 SVGIG (reference sequence). The V and J ends lost 3 bases and 4 bases, in that order; junction bases with no gene match: 11. CDR3 nucleotide sequence: TGTGCCTGGAGGCGGGGGTTAGCGGGAGAGGCAGATACGCAGTATTTT. This translates into CAWRRGLAGEADTQYF.

The J gene is TRBJ2-5, the V gene TRBV6-1; a possible D gene is TRBD2 (5 bases). V lost 0 bases, J lost 3 bases, and 8 bases lay in between. CDR1 is MNHNS, CDR2 SASEGT, per germline. The CDR3 runs 14 residues. This chain's CDR3 is CASSEALGEETQYF. The DNA for the CDR3 is TGTGCCAGCAGTGAAGCGCTCGGGGAAGAGACCCAGTACTTC.

The chain has TRBV7-8 and TRBJ2-1, with D uncertain. Germline CDR1 reads SGHVS; CDR2 reads FQNEAQ. The V gene lost 5 bases and the J gene lost 7 bases, with 18 bases spanning the gap. This CDR3 region has 15 residues. The CDR3 is CASSPRMRYTNEQFF. CDR3 in DNA: TGTGCCAGCAGCCCGAGGATGAGGTACACAAATGAGCAGTTCTTC.

In this sample, this clone turned up a few times. The chain recombines TRBV28 with TRBJ2-2; no clear D. Germline CDR1 MDHEN, CDR2 SYDVKM. V lost 4 bases and J lost 5, with 14 bases in between. The CDR3 spans 15 residues. The CDR3 DNA reads as TGTGCCAGCAGTTCCTCCCGACACGAGACCGGGGAGCTGTTTTTT. It specifies CASSSSRHETGELFF.

The rearrangement links TRBV29-1 to TRBJ1-2; TRBD1 matches 8 bases. This CDR3 contains 14 residues. Trimming at V came to 4 bases and at J to 8 bases, leaving 12 bases not matched to a gene. Germline V lookup: CDR1 SQVTM, CDR2 ANQGSEA. This CDR3 is CSVVAGGLMGGYTF. CDR3 DNA sequence: TGCAGCGTTGTGGCAGGGGGCCTTATGGGCGGCTACACCTTC. Full variable domain (missing parts from reference TRBV29-1 and TRBJ1-2): SAVISQKPSRDICQRGTSLTIQCQVDSQVTMMFWYRQQPGQSLTLIATANQGSEATYESGFVIDKFPISRPNLTFSTLTVSNMSPEDSSIYLCSVVAGGLMGGYTFGSGTRLTVV.

This clone was found a few times. This chain joins TRBV4-1 and TRBJ1-1; D might be TRBD1 (6 bases). V lost 4 bases, J lost 8 bases, and 14 bases lay in between. The length of the CDR3 is 13 residues. Germline loops: CDR1 MGHRA, CDR2 YSYEKL. DNA for the CDR3: TGCGCCAGCAGCCGAGAAGGACAGCGAGAAGCTTTCTTT. It encodes CASSREGQREAFF.

The chain combines TRBV27 with TRBJ2-7; 10 nucleotides align to TRBD2. From germline, CDR1 is MNHEY and CDR2 SMNVEV (reference sequence). CDR3 length: 14 residues. J gave up 0 bases and V 6 bases, and 2 bases lay outside the gene matches. CDR3 in amino acids: CASRIAGGSYEQYF. The CDR3 coding sequence is TGTGCCAGCAGGATAGCGGGGGGCTCCTACGAGCAGTACTTC.

In this sample, this clone turned up a few times. The rearrangement links TRBV15 to TRBJ2-1; TRBD2 might be the D (6 bases). The CDR3 contains 12 residues. Germline lookup yields CDR1 LNHNV and CDR2 YYDKDF (reference sequence). V lost 3 bases, J lost 10 bases, and 10 bases lay in between. Written as DNA, the CDR3 is TGTGCCACCAGCAGGGGGACTGAGGAGCAGTTCTTC. Protein product: CATSRGTEEQFF.

This clone was detected only a few times. The chain is built from TRBV6-5 and TRBJ1-2, with D unresolved. CDR1 and CDR2 from the germline V gene are MNHEY and SVGAGI. V lost 2 bases, J lost 0 bases, and 7 bases lay in between. The CDR3 is 14 amino acids. CDR3 sequence reads: CASSYARANYGYTF. The CDR3 nucleotides are TGTGCCAGCAGTTACGCTCGGGCTAACTATGGCTACACCTTC.

This chain joins TRBV4-2 and TRBJ2-7; TRBD2 matches at 8 bases. The CDR3 spans 16 residues. Germline-derived CDR1 and CDR2 are LGHNA and YNFKEQ. V gave up 0 bases and J gave up 3 bases; unmatched junction bases: 7. In nucleotides, the CDR3 is TGTGCCAGCAGCCAAGATCTAGCGGGTAGCTACTACGAGCAGTACTTC. This codes for CASSQDLAGSYYEQYF.

This chain connects TRBV30 to TRBJ1-3; TRBD1 might be the D (6 bases). The V end was cut by 4 bases, the J end by 4 bases, with 14 bases between. This CDR3 contains 14 residues. Germline lookup yields CDR1 GTSNPN and CDR2 SVGIG (reference sequence). DNA for the CDR3: TGTGCCTGGATCGTCGGGGGGCGAGGAAACACCATATATTTT. It is translated as CAWIVGGRGNTIYF.

V is TRBV2 and J is TRBJ2-2, with TRBD2 matching 9 bases. The germline CDR1 and CDR2 sequences are SNHLY and FYNNEI. The junction had 7 bases not matched to a gene; V was cut back by 2 bases and J by 6 bases. This CDR3 comprises 16 residues. The DNA of the CDR3 is TGTGCCAGCAGTGAACTAGGTGGGACTAGCCCCGGGGAGCTGTTTTTT. It encodes CASSELGGTSPGELFF.

V and J are TRBV6-5 and TRBJ2-7; a possible D gene is TRBD2 (6 bases). V lost 2 bases, J lost 4 bases, and 18 bases lay in between. CDR3 length equals 16 residues. Germline V CDR1 and CDR2: MNHEY, SVGAGI. The DNA of the CDR3 is TGTGCCAGCAGTTACGCAGAATCTAGCGCCAATTACGAGCAGTACTTC. This codes for CASSYAESSANYEQYF.

The chain joins TRBV7-9 to TRBJ2-1; TRBD1 matches 8 bases. The germline V gene encodes CDR1 SEHNR and CDR2 FQNEAQ (reference sequence). This CDR3 is 15 amino acids long. J was trimmed by 4 bases and V by 5 bases; bases with no gene match: 7. For the CDR3, the DNA is TGTGCCAGCAGCCCTGGACAGGGTGGGTACAATGAGCAGTTCTTC. Its protein product is CASSPGQGGYNEQFF.

This clone has only a few counts. This rearrangement joins TRBV7-9 to TRBJ1-5, with D unresolved. Trimming took 3 bases from V and 7 from J, leaving 13 bases between them. The germline V gene has CDR1 SEHNR and CDR2 FQNEAQ (reference sequence). This CDR3 has 14 residues. The CDR3 DNA reads as TGTGCCAGCAGCTTTGGGGAGAATCCCCAGCCCCAGCATTTT. This translates into CASSFGENPQPQHF.

This clone was counted a few times. The V call is TRBV5-5, the J call TRBJ1-1; 11 bases map to TRBD1. Per germline, CDR1 SGHKS and CDR2 YYEKEE (reference sequence). V was pared by 0 bases and J by 1 base, with 2 bases of the junction left unmatched. The CDR3 consists of 16 residues. The CDR3 nucleotides read TGTGCCAGCAGCTTGGCCGGGACAGGGGGGAACACTGAAGCTTTCTTT. It is translated as CASSLAGTGGNTEAFF.

The V call is TRBV27, the J call TRBJ1-6; 7 bases map to TRBD1. The CDR3 totals 17 residues. Germline values: CDR1 MNHEY, CDR2 SMNVEV (reference sequence). Trimming removed 5 bases from V and 2 bases from J; junction bases left unmatched: 9. This chain's CDR3 is CASSPRPTGPYNSPLHF. DNA of the CDR3: TGTGCCAGCAGTCCCCGCCCGACAGGGCCCTATAATTCACCCCTCCACTTT.

Written as DNA, the CDR3 is TGTGCCAGCCAAACCCTACAGGGGGCAAGTACCGGGGAGCTGTTTTTT. Its translation is CASQTLQGASTGELFF. The chain combines TRBV9 with TRBJ2-2; 9 bases agree with TRBD1. There are 16 residues in the CDR3. V shed 7 bases, J shed 5 bases, and the junction held 12 bases outside the gene matches. In germline, CDR1 is SGDLS, CDR2 YYNGEE.

The chain uses TRBV2 and TRBJ2-1, with a tentative D call TRBD1 (6 bases). The ends were cut back, 6 bases at V and 2 bases at J, with 14 bases in the middle. This CDR3 has 15 amino acids. Germline assignment: CDR1 SNHLY and CDR2 FYNNEI. The CDR3: CASRQDRNAYNEQFF. The CDR3 coding sequence is TGTGCCAGCAGACAAGACAGGAACGCCTACAATGAGCAGTTCTTC.